This T cell receptor (beta chain) was observed in a study of tissue T cells after allogeneic stem cell transplantation. Indicated time point: mouse harvest day 7 after allogeneic transplant. Mouse grafts combined 10^7 T-cell-depleted bone marrow cells with 10^6 splenic CD5+ T cells. The CDR3 is 14 amino acids. V was trimmed by 6 bases and J by 0 bases, leaving 9 bases between them. Per germline, CDR1 KGHPV and CDR2 FQNQEV (reference sequence). Of note for this clone: Mouse gene names apply. Read sequence stops 1 residue before the CDR3 end, and the germline J gene provides the missing end.

Sequenced by immunoSEQ multiplex PCR; TCRdb stores in-frame clones only, minus some. The repertoire holds roughly 5,400 clones, less than 55% seen once, with over 9% in the top ten. The chain has TRBV26 and TRBJ1-3; possibly TRBD1 for D (5 bases). The clonotype originates from a female BALB/c mouse given C57BL/6 T cells with graft-versus-host disease after an allogeneic hematopoietic cell transplant. Sequencing used gut tissue. This chain's CDR3 is CASSRDSSGNTLYF. CDR3 DNA (partial): TGTGCCAGCAGCCGCGACAGTTCTGGAAATACGCTCTAT.